One and the same sample provided the 5 T cell receptor beta chains below, sequenced in a study of human T cells and chemical hapten exposure. A single record per CDR3 protein comes from TCRdb applying MiXCR to the RACE reads. This sample has 100,000 to 150,000 distinct CDR3 sequences; 8.5% to 9.5% occur once, and the top ten carry roughly 2%. Time point described: healthy volunteer bleed at 2 weeks. Total RNA was isolated from whole blood that had not been fractionated. Material for sequencing was whole blood. The receptors were gathered from a male donor in good health. Some clones in this sample may be carry-over from other donors' samples.

Only a few counts were recorded for this clonotype. The J gene is TRBJ2-1, the V gene TRBV5-4; D uncertain. The CDR3 has 14 residues. V dropped 0 bases and J dropped 6 bases, with 10 bases sitting between them. The germline gives CDR1 SGHNT, CDR2 YYREEE (reference sequence). CDR3 protein: CASSLADPGNEQFF. The CDR3 coding sequence is TGTGCCAGCAGCTTGGCTGACCCCGGCAATGAGCAGTTCTTC.

The chain employs TRBV20-1 and TRBJ2-3, with D possibly being TRBD2 (6 bases). CDR1 is DFQATT and CDR2 is SNEGSKA in the germline V gene (reference sequence). The CDR3 is made up of 15 amino acids. Between the trimmed V and J ends, which lost 1 base and 5 bases, there was a span of 16 bases. The CDR3 region is CSARGTTPTGDTQYF. In nucleotides, the CDR3 is TGCAGTGCTAGAGGGACTACCCCGACGGGAGATACGCAGTATTTT.

Only a few counts were recorded for this clonotype. The chain uses TRBV7-9 and TRBJ1-1, with 11 positions matching TRBD1. Germline assignment: CDR1 SEHNR and CDR2 FQNEAQ (reference sequence). The J segment lost 5 bases and the V segment lost 5 bases, leaving 10 bases of the junction unmatched. The CDR3 consists of 16 residues. CDR3 protein: CASSPVGQGESTEAFF. DNA of the CDR3: TGTGCCAGCAGCCCCGTGGGACAGGGGGAAAGTACTGAAGCTTTCTTT.

This clonotype was detected many times. This rearrangement joins TRBV6-4 to TRBJ2-3; D is possibly TRBD2 (6 bases). Trimming left V 6 bases short and J 2 bases short, with 12 bases between. CDR1 is MRHNA, CDR2 SNTAGT, per germline. The CDR3 runs to 14 residues. CDR3 DNA: TGTGCCAGCAGCGTTAGCGGAGACACAGATACGCAGTATTTT. This codes for CASSVSGDTDTQYF.

This clonotype has only a few counts. The chain uses TRBV19 and TRBJ2-3; the D gene could be TRBD1 or TRBD2 (6 bases each). The CDR3 runs to 15 residues. Germline V CDR1 and CDR2: LNHDA, SQIVND (reference sequence). Trimming stripped 3 bases from V and 2 bases from J, with 12 bases between. The DNA for the CDR3 is TGTGCCAGTAGTATGGGGGGCTCCCTCACAGATACGCAGTATTTT. It translates to CASSMGGSLTDTQYF.